The 24 T cell receptor beta chains in this list originate from one sample, sequenced in a study of cytomegalovirus exposure and HLA in healthy donors. A multiplex PCR was run with 60 Vbeta primers and 13 Jbeta primers. Repertoires were generated with immunoSEQ multiplex PCR, while TCRdb's copy carries only in-frame clones and drops some. This sample has around 200,000 clones, with around 85% found just once. Sequenced input: PBMCs. These receptors came from a woman between 45 and 60 years old in good health and CMV-seronegative.

This sequence joins TRBV2 and TRBJ2-1; 8 bases map to TRBD2. With V trimmed by 7 bases and J by 2 bases, 4 bases remained unmatched. CDR3 length: 14 amino acids. The germline V gene has CDR1 SNHLY and CDR2 FYNNEI. CDR3 in amino acids: CASIREGAYNEQFF. DNA of the CDR3: TGTGCCAGCATCCGGGAGGGGGCCTACAATGAGCAGTTCTTC.

V is TRBV5-1 and J is TRBJ1-2; D is ambiguous. From germline, CDR1 is SGHRS and CDR2 YFSETQ. The CDR3 length is 13 residues. Trimming cost V 0 bases and J 4 bases, with 7 bases left between them. The CDR3 coding sequence is TGCGCCAGCAGCTTGGAGGGAGGCTATGGCTACACCTTC. Its protein product is CASSLEGGYGYTF.

This chain uses TRBV6-6 with TRBJ1-2, with 11 bases matching TRBD1. This CDR3 has 15 residues. V was clipped by 6 bases and J by 7 bases; unmatched bases: 10. Germline CDR1 reads MNHNY; CDR2 reads SVGAGI (reference sequence). CDR3 coding DNA: TGTGCCAGCAGAACGGACAGGGGGCGCTTATTTGGCTACACCTTC. Protein sequence: CASRTDRGRLFGYTF.

The chain combines TRBV10-2 with TRBJ2-1, with TRBD2 as a possible D gene (6 bases). The length of the CDR3 is 14 residues. Germline CDR1 reads WSHSY; CDR2 reads SAAADI. The V end was cut by 8 bases, the J end by 5 bases, with 16 bases between. CDR3 DNA sequence: TGCGCCAGCTGCCCGGGACTGTATGACAATGAGCAGTTCTTC. Amino acids: CASCPGLYDNEQFF.

The chain has TRBV6-1 and TRBJ1-5, with 9 nucleotides matching TRBD1. Germline V gives CDR1 MNHNS, CDR2 SASEGT. This CDR3 has 15 amino acids. With V trimmed by 6 bases and J by 2 bases, 5 bases remained unmatched. The CDR3 DNA reads as TGTGCCAGCAGAACCCGGACAGGGGGCAATCAGCCCCAGCATTTT. Protein product: CASRTRTGGNQPQHF.

This chain joins TRBV5-1 and TRBJ2-7, with 15 nucleotides matching TRBD2. This CDR3 comprises 16 residues. The germline CDR1 and CDR2 sequences are SGHRS and YFSETQ. With 4 bases clipped from V and 6 bases from J, the junction kept 8 bases outside the gene matches. The CDR3 here is CASSRTSGRAGFEQYF. DNA of the CDR3: TGCGCCAGCAGCCGGACTAGCGGGAGGGCGGGTTTCGAGCAGTACTTC. The full variable domain, rest sourced from reference TRBV5-1 and TRBJ2-7, is KAGVTQTPRYLIKTRGQQVTLSCSPISGHRSVSWYQQTPGQGLQFLFEYFSETQRNKGNFPGRFSGRQFSNSRSEMNVSTLELGDSALYLCASSRTSGRAGFEQYFGPGTRLTVT.

This clone was seen only once. The CDR3 nucleotides are TGTGCCAGCAGGCTCGGCGGGGGCACCGGGGAGCTGTTTTTT. It translates to CASRLGGGTGELFF. This chain uses TRBV28 with TRBJ2-2; 7 nucleotides agree with TRBD2. The CDR3 spans 14 residues. CDR1 and CDR2 from the germline V gene are MDHEN and SYDVKM. Unmatched junction bases numbered 5, after V lost 6 bases and J lost 4 bases. The full variable domain, its missing parts supplied by reference TRBV28 and TRBJ2-2, is DVKVTQSSRYLVKRTGEKVFLECVQDMDHENMFWYRQDPGLGLRLIYFSYDVKMKEKGDIPEGYSVSREKKERFSLILESASTNQTSMYLCASRLGGGTGELFFGEGSRLTVL.

The chain uses TRBV11-2 and TRBJ2-5, with unresolved D. The J call is in doubt because the DNA end fits TRBJ2-7 better. Germline V gene sequence: CDR1 SGHAT, CDR2 FQNNGV. The CDR3 consists of 14 residues. The CDR3 DNA reads TGTGCCAGCAGCTTAGGGGCTGATCTCTACGAGCAGTACTTC. Amino acids: CASSLGADLYEQYF.

The chain uses TRBV6-6 and TRBJ1-4; D remains ambiguous. CDR3 length: 13 residues. The V gene's germline CDR1 is MNHNY and CDR2 SVGAGI (reference sequence). V was clipped by 7 bases and J by 4 bases, with 10 bases between them. The CDR3 is CASTGNDNEKLFF. CDR3 sequence (DNA): TGTGCCAGCACAGGCAACGATAATGAAAAACTGTTTTTT.

The rearrangement uses TRBV9 and TRBJ2-5; 12 nucleotides agree with TRBD2. This CDR3 contains 17 residues. Germline CDR1 and CDR2: SGDLS and YYNGEE. The junction had 12 bases not matched to a gene; V was cut back by 4 bases and J by 5 bases. The CDR3: CASSPGGLAGRGETQYF. For the CDR3, the DNA is TGTGCCAGCAGCCCCGGGGGACTAGCGGGCAGGGGGGAGACCCAGTACTTC.

The chain combines TRBV4-1 with TRBJ2-5; maybe TRBD2 (6 bases). Germline CDR1 and CDR2: MGHRA and YSYEKL. V was shortened by 1 base and J by 5 bases, with 11 bases between the two germline ends. CDR3 length: 14 residues. CDR3 nucleotide sequence: TGCGCCAGCAGCCAAGTGGAGGGCGCGGAGACCCAGTACTTC. This gives the protein CASSQVEGAETQYF.

Concerning this clone itself: At one end, the junction sequence differs from germline, possibly due to a read error. This chain links TRBV7-9 with TRBJ1-1; unclear D gene. CDR3 length: 14 residues. Germline V lookup: CDR1 SEHNR, CDR2 FQNEAQ (reference sequence). This CDR3 is CSSSLSQMNTEAFF. The CDR3 DNA follows: TGTTCCAGCAGCTTATCCCAAATGAACACTGAAGCTTTCTTT.

A word on this clone: One end of the junction does not line up with germline, which may come from a read error. V and J are TRBV2 and TRBJ1-2; possible D gene TRBD1, 6 bases. This CDR3 has 14 residues. Germline loops: CDR1 SNHLY, CDR2 FYNNEI. The chain's CDR3 is CASREVTGNYGYTF. The DNA for the CDR3 is TGTGCCAGCAGGGAAGTTACAGGGAACTATGGCTACACCTTC.

The J gene is TRBJ1-1, the V gene TRBV9, with D perhaps matching TRBD1 (6 bases). V gave up 3 bases and J gave up 8 bases, with 14 bases separating them. The CDR3 length is 13 residues. Germline V lookup: CDR1 SGDLS, CDR2 YYNGEE. The CDR3 nucleotides read TGTGCCAGCAGCGACCCGGCAGGGGTAGAAGCTTTCTTT. This codes for CASSDPAGVEAFF.

V usage is TRBV6-6 and J usage is TRBJ2-1; 8 positions agree with TRBD1. Germline trimming cut 6 bases from V and 7 bases from J; bases unmatched to any gene: 8. Germline assignment: CDR1 MNHNY and CDR2 SVGAGI (reference sequence). There are 14 residues in the CDR3. DNA of the CDR3: TGTGCCAGCAGGGACAGGGAAAAGATTAATGAGCAGTTCTTC. It codes for CASRDREKINEQFF.

J is TRBJ2-1 and V is TRBV29-1; possible D gene TRBD1, 5 bases. Trimming shortened V by 6 bases and J by 3 bases, and 15 bases separated the two germline ends. In germline, CDR1 is SQVTM, CDR2 ANQGSEA. This CDR3 comprises 14 residues. CDR3 DNA sequence: TGCAGCGTACGAGGCAGGGCGGACTACAATGAGCAGTTCTTC. Its protein product is CSVRGRADYNEQFF.

CDR3 sequence: CASSLRDRFYNEQFF. DNA for the CDR3: TGTGCCAGCAGCTTAAGGGACAGGTTCTACAATGAGCAGTTCTTC. The chain links TRBV5-6 to TRBJ2-1; 8 bases agree with TRBD1. J was trimmed by 3 bases and V by 2 bases; bases with no gene match: 4. The CDR3 runs 15 residues. Looked up from germline, CDR1 is SGHDT and CDR2 is YYEEEE.

The CDR3 reads CASTSTTPNTQYF. In DNA, the CDR3 is TGTGCCAGCACCTCAACTACCCCGAATACGCAGTATTTT. The chain carries TRBV6-6 and TRBJ2-3; no clear D gene. With 7 bases removed from V and 7 bases from J, the gap between germline ends came to 15 bases. The germline gives CDR1 MNHNY, CDR2 SVGAGI (reference sequence). This CDR3 contains 13 residues.

The chain joins TRBV7-6 to TRBJ1-2, with TRBD1 matching 7 bases. The ends lost 2 bases at V and 5 bases at J; junction bases unmatched: 8. Germline V gene lookup returns CDR1 SGHVS and CDR2 FNYEAQ. The CDR3 length is 15 residues. CDR3 DNA sequence: TGTGCCAGCAGCTTAATAGACAGGGTCTCGTATGGCTACACCTTC. It yields the protein CASSLIDRVSYGYTF.

The chain links TRBV19 to TRBJ2-1, with D perhaps TRBD2 (6 bases). Germline assignment: CDR1 LNHDA and CDR2 SQIVND (reference sequence). Trimming removed 4 bases at V and 4 bases at J, with 14 bases between. There are 15 residues in the CDR3. CDR3: CASSTPDYFYNEQFF. CDR3 DNA sequence: TGTGCCAGTAGTACCCCGGACTACTTTTACAATGAGCAGTTCTTC.

This chain uses TRBV5-1 with TRBJ2-3; the D is unclear. Trimming removed 2 bases at V and 0 bases at J, with 4 bases between. The CDR3 totals 13 residues. Germline CDR1 and CDR2: SGHRS and YFSETQ. CDR3 sequence: CASSLESTDTQYF. In nucleotides, the CDR3 is TGCGCCAGCAGCTTAGAGAGCACAGATACGCAGTATTTT.

The table lists this clone with a few counts. This chain connects TRBV5-1 to TRBJ2-3; TRBD1 aligns across 10 bases. The CDR3 extends over 15 amino acids. The germline V gene has CDR1 SGHRS and CDR2 YFSETQ. V shed 4 bases and J 2 bases; nucleotides not matched to a gene: 4. The CDR3 here is CASSLGTGDTDTQYF. The CDR3 nucleotides read TGCGCCAGCAGCCTAGGGACAGGGGACACAGATACGCAGTATTTT.

As regards this clone: Germline is not matched at one junction end, which may reflect a read error. J is TRBJ2-7 and V is TRBV27; TRBD1 matches at 8 bases. The germline V gene has CDR1 MNHEY and CDR2 SMNVEV (reference sequence). The CDR3 consists of 14 residues. CDR3 protein: CVSSLRQGAGEQYF. In nucleotides, the CDR3 is TGTGTCAGCAGTTTAAGGCAGGGGGCCGGGGAGCAGTACTTC.

The chain is built from TRBV30 and TRBJ1-3; tentatively, D is TRBD1 (5 bases). This CDR3 is built from 14 residues. Trimming removed 4 bases from V and 4 bases from J, with 14 bases in between. Looked up from germline, CDR1 is GTSNPN and CDR2 is SVGIG (reference sequence). For the CDR3, the DNA is TGTGCCTGGACCACAGGTTTACCCGGAAACACCATATATTTT. As protein: CAWTTGLPGNTIYF.